One and the same sample provided the 11 T cell receptor beta chains below, sequenced in a study of blood T cell repertoires in COVID-19. TCRdb's copy holds only in-frame clones and misses some; the assay was immunoSEQ multiplex PCR. This sample has around 150,000 clones, with about 86% found just once. Sequencing was performed on peripheral blood. Receptors originate from a man in his late teens or twenties with acute or convalescent COVID-19.

The genes are TRBV23-1 and TRBJ1-2, with D unclear. TRBV23-1 is an ORF; its function is uncertain. The CDR3 is 12 residues long. V shed 9 bases and J shed 6 bases, with 14 bases lying between them. The CDR3 coding sequence is TGCGCCAGTCCGGGTCGGGGAGATGGCTACACCTTC. Translated, it gives CASPGRGDGYTF.

This clone is a singleton in its sample. The gene calls are TRBV9 and TRBJ2-2; D is unclear. CDR3 length equals 13 residues. Looked up from germline, CDR1 is SGDLS and CDR2 is YYNGEE. V lost 0 bases to trimming and J lost 4 bases, with 4 bases between them. The DNA of the CDR3 is TGTGCCAGCAGCGTAGCGAGCACCGGGGAGCTGTTTTTT. Translated, it gives CASSVASTGELFF.

J is TRBJ2-1 and V is TRBV5-1; the match to TRBD2 covers 9 bases. Germline-derived CDR1 and CDR2 are SGHRS and YFSETQ. The CDR3 loop spans 15 amino acids. V lost 0 bases, J lost 6 bases, and 4 bases stayed unmatched. CDR3 bases: TGCGCCAGCAGCTTGGAAGCGGGGGGCGGCAATGAGCAGTTCTTC. Its translation is CASSLEAGGGNEQFF.

This clone was seen once. This chain links TRBV27 with TRBJ1-1; 8 bases align to TRBD1. The CDR3 is 15 residues long. The V and J ends lost 2 bases and 5 bases, in that order; junction bases with no gene match: 7. Germline lookup yields CDR1 MNHEY and CDR2 SMNVEV (reference sequence). The CDR3 protein is CASSLSWTGRTEAFF. The CDR3 region has the DNA TGTGCCAGCAGTTTAAGTTGGACAGGGCGGACTGAAGCTTTCTTT.

The chain's CDR3 is CASSPRSSGNTIYF. The CDR3 DNA reads TGTGCCAGCAGTCCCCGGAGCTCTGGAAACACCATATATTTT. The chain links TRBV28 to TRBJ1-3; D call uncertain. The germline CDR1 and CDR2 sequences are MDHEN and SYDVKM. The CDR3 is 14 residues long. V was cut by 5 bases and J by 0 bases, with 8 bases left in between.

The chain recombines TRBV19 with TRBJ1-4; tentatively, D is TRBD1 (6 bases). Trimming shortened V by 5 bases and J by 0 bases, and 13 bases separated the two germline ends. The CDR3 consists of 16 residues. CDR1 and CDR2 (germline): LNHDA, SQIVND (reference sequence). The CDR3 bases are TGTGCCAGTAGTCCCGCCAGGGGTGCAACTAATGAAAAACTGTTTTTT. This translates into CASSPARGATNEKLFF.

This chain links TRBV2 with TRBJ2-6; TRBD1 aligns across 8 bases. The CDR3 contains 15 residues. Germline CDR1 is SNHLY and CDR2 is FYNNEI. V was clipped by 10 bases and J by 0 bases; unmatched bases: 5. Here the CDR3 reads CATGQGDSGANVLTF. The DNA for the CDR3 is TGTGCCACCGGACAGGGAGACTCTGGGGCCAACGTCCTGACTTTC.

This clone was seen just once. This chain connects TRBV2 to TRBJ1-2; 7 nucleotides match TRBD1. This CDR3 comprises 14 residues. Germline CDR1 and CDR2: SNHLY and FYNNEI. Losses at the gene ends were 6 bases for V and 2 bases for J; bases not matched to a gene: 6. CDR3 amino acids: CASSTPGQNYGYTF. For the CDR3, the DNA is TGTGCCAGCAGCACTCCGGGACAGAACTATGGCTACACCTTC.

This rearrangement joins TRBV18 to TRBJ1-3, with 7 bases aligning to TRBD1. The CDR3 length is 16 residues. Germline-derived CDR1 and CDR2 are KGHSH and LQKENI. With 4 bases clipped from V and 0 bases from J, the junction kept 6 bases outside the gene matches. In DNA, the CDR3 is TGTGCCAGCTCACGAACGGGACAGCACTCTGGAAACACCATATATTTT. This codes for CASSRTGQHSGNTIYF.

This chain uses TRBV7-3 with TRBJ1-6, with D uncertain. The CDR3 runs to 13 residues. Looked up from germline, CDR1 is SGHTA and CDR2 is FQGTGA. Trimming stripped 5 bases from V and 5 bases from J, with 7 bases between. CDR3 protein: CASSLEDNSPLHF. The DNA for the CDR3 is TGTGCCAGCAGCCTCGAGGATAATTCACCCCTCCACTTT.

The gene calls are TRBV6-2 or TRBV6-3 and TRBJ1-1, with 7 bases lining up with TRBD1. Germline CDR1 reads MNHEY; CDR2 reads SVGEGT. V dropped 6 bases and J dropped 2; count of bases not matched to a gene: 6. This CDR3 comprises 14 residues. CDR3 residues: CASSTDRYNTEAFF. The CDR3 coding sequence is TGTGCCAGCAGCACGGACAGGTATAACACTGAAGCTTTCTTT.